A single sample gave rise to the 4 T cell receptor beta chains below, sequenced in a study of T cell repertoires in cytomegalovirus infection. TCRdb processed the reads anew with MiXCR; each CDR3 protein has one entry. The sample lists roughly 570,000 distinct CDR3 sequences; about 40% were seen once. No cognate antigen is known for these TCRs. This specimen consisted of cultured PBMCs, obtained from culture after CMV antigen stimulation. The receptors here all came from a human donor in good health (CMV status not recorded). Some clones in this sample may be carry-over from other donors' samples.

The chain joins TRBV7-9 to TRBJ2-7; 8 bases map to TRBD2. This CDR3 region has 12 residues. Per the germline V gene, CDR1 is SEHNR and CDR2 is FQNEAQ (reference sequence). V shed 7 bases and J 7 bases; nucleotides not matched to a gene: 6. The CDR3 loop is CASTTGGEEQYF. CDR3 DNA sequence: TGTGCCAGCACTACCGGGGGGGAGGAGCAGTACTTC.

The chain joins TRBV7-2 to TRBJ2-5, with 7 nucleotides matching TRBD2. This CDR3 region has 13 residues. Germline values: CDR1 SGHTA, CDR2 FQGNSA. The V gene end was trimmed by 3 bases and the J gene end by 5 bases; junction bases not matched to a gene: 3. The CDR3 DNA reads TGTGCCAGCAGCTTCGCGGGAGCGGAGACCCAGTACTTC. This codes for CASSFAGAETQYF.

The rearrangement joins TRBV19 to TRBJ2-6; either TRBD1 or TRBD2 may supply D (5 bases each). Per the germline V gene, CDR1 is LNHDA and CDR2 is SQIVND (reference sequence). This CDR3 spans 13 amino acids. The CDR3 region is CTGDASGANVLTF. The CDR3 nucleotides are TGTACCGGGGACGCCTCTGGGGCCAACGTCCTGACTTTC.

The genes are TRBV30 and TRBJ2-7, with 7 bases identical to TRBD1. J was trimmed by 6 bases and V by 0 bases; bases with no gene match: 11. Germline V CDR1 and CDR2: GTSNPN, SVGIG (reference sequence). The CDR3 contains 15 residues. CDR3 bases: TGTGCCTGGAGTGTAGGACAGGCACGGGGCGGCGAGCAGTACTTC. Encoded protein: CAWSVGQARGGEQYF.